This T cell receptor beta chain was profiled in a study of T cells after yellow fever vaccination. The CDR3 runs to 13 residues. The V gene lost 8 bases and the J gene lost 6 bases, with 15 bases spanning the gap. Germline assignment: CDR1 LNHDA and CDR2 SQIVND (reference sequence). The sample holds a few counts of this clonotype. One entry per CDR3 protein results from TCRdb running MiXCR on the 5' RACE reads. The sample shows roughly 340,000 distinct CDR3 sequences, around 3.9% of them seen only once. The sequence derives from a man in his late teens or twenties who received the YFV17D yellow fever vaccine. Sequencing used PBMCs, obtained 5 days after the yellow fever booster vaccination. The chain uses TRBV19 and TRBJ2-3, with a weak D call TRBD1 (5 bases). The CDR3 loop reads CASGQGHEDTQYF. In DNA form, the CDR3 reads TGTGCCAGTGGTCAGGGTCATGAGGATACGCAGTATTTT.